The 9 T cell receptor beta chains below come from one sample, sequenced in a study of tumor-infiltrating lymphocytes in primary liver carcinoma. TCR beta cDNA came from about 470 ng total RNA, primed with a constant-region primer. Amplification in three nested multiplex PCR rounds with slightly modified ARM-PCR gave rise to TCR beta libraries. For 10 cycles apiece, the opening two PCR rounds ran with TRBV1-TRBV30 forward primers and a C-beta reverse primer. TCRdb recomputed calls from the multiplex PCR reads with MiXCR, one row per CDR3 protein. The profile covers 300,000 to 400,000 distinct CDR3 sequences, with about 65% appearing a single time and under 8% taken by the ten largest. Unsorted whole blood yielded blood RNA, and germline DNA was extracted as well. The sample taken for sequencing was peripheral blood. These receptors were taken from a man aged 35 to 55 with primary liver carcinoma and hepatitis B virus infection.

As regards this clonotype: A much larger clone differs from this one at a single base, so this may be a read error. As DNA, the CDR3 is TGTGCCAGCAGTTACTCGGAACATTCCTACAATGAGCGGTTCTTC. The encoded protein is CASSYSEHSYNERFF. The chain joins TRBV6-6 to TRBJ2-1; D is unclear. CDR3 size: 15 residues. CDR1 MNHNY and CDR2 SVGAGI come from the germline V gene (reference sequence).

This chain connects TRBV11-2 to TRBJ2-7; no clear D gene. The CDR3 contains 13 residues. Germline CDR1 and CDR2: SGHAT and FQNNGV. V lost 9 bases, J lost 7 bases, and 19 bases lay in between. The chain's CDR3 is CASPALDDREQYF. CDR3 DNA: TGTGCCAGTCCCGCCCTAGATGATAGGGAGCAGTACTTC.

For this clonotype: Likely a read error: the CDR3 ends without its conserved phenylalanine or tryptophan. This chain uses TRBV5-1 with TRBJ1-1, with D tentatively TRBD1 (6 bases). Trimming took off 4 bases at V and 6 bases at J, with 16 bases between the two ends. CDR1 SGHRS and CDR2 YFSETQ come from the germline V gene. The CDR3 covers 14 residues. CDR3 in amino acids: CASSILQGTPEAFL. The DNA for the CDR3 is TGCGCCAGCAGCATACTACAGGGTACCCCTGAAGCTTTCCTT.

For this clonotype: The junction and the germline gene differ at one end; a read error may be behind it. The gene calls are TRBV19 and TRBJ2-1; either TRBD1 or TRBD2 may fit D (5 bases each). The CDR3 length is 15 residues. Germline lookup yields CDR1 LNHDA and CDR2 SQIVND (reference sequence). The CDR3 loop reads CVSSNGGISYNEQFF. As DNA, the CDR3 is TGTGTCAGTAGTAATGGGGGAATTTCCTACAATGAGCAGTTCTTC.

This CDR3 is CASSLMDQHYIVQFF. Here the CDR3 DNA reads TGTGCCAGCAGCTTAATGGACCAGCATTACATTGTGCAGTTCTTC. The chain recombines TRBV11-2 with TRBJ2-1; D unresolved. Trimming took 2 bases from V and 12 from J, leaving 20 bases between them. This CDR3 spans 15 amino acids. CDR1 SGHAT and CDR2 FQNNGV come from the germline V gene.

About this clonotype: The CDR3 carries no conserved terminal phenylalanine or tryptophan, so it likely arises from a read error. Because the CDR3's place on the DNA is in doubt, the DNA is left out and the CDR3 is given as listed by TCRdb. The chain links TRBV6-6 to TRBJ2-2; no check of the table's D call, TRBD1, against the DNA was made. CDR1 and CDR2 from the germline V gene are MNHNY and SVGAGI (reference sequence). The CDR3 is made up of 14 amino acids, end residues included. CDR3 loop: CATARGLSAGELFL.

This chain uses TRBV28 with TRBJ1-2; D gene ambiguous. Trimming pared 7 bases from V and 0 bases from J, leaving 12 bases between. Germline V gene lookup returns CDR1 MDHEN and CDR2 SYDVKM. The CDR3 has 14 residues. The CDR3 spells CASTLGYTNYGYTF. The CDR3, as DNA: TGTGCCAGCACCTTGGGGTATACTAACTATGGCTACACCTTC.

Note on this clonotype: This may come from a read error, since a much larger clone is one base off. This sequence joins TRBV6-5 and TRBJ1-1; 9 bases map to TRBD1. Germline CDR1 is MNHEY and CDR2 is SVGAGI. The CDR3 sequence is 17 residues long. After removal of 6 bases from V and 1 base from J, the junction contained 12 bases not matched to a gene. As DNA, the CDR3 is TGTGCCAGCAGCCTGAAAGGACAGGGGCCTTGGAACACTGAAGCTTTCTTT. This sequence encodes CASSLKGQGPWNTEAFF.

Turning to this clonotype: A much larger clone differs from this one at a single base, so this may be a read error. The chain carries TRBV10-2 and TRBJ2-4, with 11 bases identical to TRBD1. There are 15 residues in the CDR3. V shed 5 bases and J 8 bases; nucleotides not matched to a gene: 8. Germline values: CDR1 WSHSY, CDR2 SAAADI. CDR3 coding DNA: TGCGCCAGCAGTATGTCGGGACAGGGGGTTGACATTCAGTACTTC. Its translation: CASSMSGQGVDIQYF.